This TCR beta chain was found in a study of response to subunit inactivated influenza vaccine (dated by TCRdb to the late 2010s). Turning to the overall study: To follow how T cells responded to a trivalent subunit inactivated influenza vaccine, the researchers relied on deep quantitative profiling of the T cell receptor repertoire. What the authors observed across the whole study: The authors proposed that each seasonal influenza vaccination may bring in only a limited number of new T cells.

Points on this clonotype: The specificity of this receptor is unknown. Nothing much larger sits one base from this clone, and base qualities are not available.

Receptor amplification or capture employed RT-PCR. Sequencer: Illumina HiSeq 2500. Through fastp at Q25 and MiXCR, TCRdb rebuilt clones from the public reads, retaining in-frame beta chains. Rows are combined by CDR3 protein, so each entry shows the most common genes and DNA. Present in this sample are 800,000 or so distinct CDR3 sequences, over 20% of which were seen just once. Clones ranked in the top ten supply 10% to 13% of the sample. The CDR3 numbers 13 residues from cysteine through phenylalanine. Only the CDR3 region is kept as DNA, spanning 39 bases read in frame from base 1. Sequences SGHTA (CDR1) and FQGNSA (CDR2) are obtained from the germline V gene. V was cut back by 6 bases and J by 4 bases, leaving a gap of 10 bases between them.

The sequence was collected from a man aged 45 to 65 who received an inactivated influenza vaccine. Donor details come from another sample of the same person, matched by shared clones. This material consisted of PBMCs from blood, taken roughly 5 days after vaccination. The chain couples TRBV7-2 to TRBJ2-1; the D gene is perhaps TRBD2, on 5 matching bases. In nucleotides, the sequence is TGTGCCAGCAGTCTGCGGGTATACAATGAGCAGTTCTTC. It translates as CASSLRVYNEQFF.